This T cell receptor beta chain was obtained from a study of blood T cell repertoires in COVID-19. Study information: Two negative PCRs, clearance, or symptom resolution had been documented for recovered Cohort 3 donors. T cells, B-cell-depleted T cells, or PBMCs provided the cDNA or gDNA that served as material.

Authors' data handling: Amplification of reference gene primers provided the estimated nucleated cell counts. Generated by immunoSEQ multiplex PCR, the TCRdb table keeps only in-frame clones and is missing some. The V and J calls and clone size were taken over from that table, and D and trimming were inferred from the DNA. The sample holds 150,000 to 200,000 clones; about 88% are singletons and the top ten take just under 25%. Trimming took off 1 base at V and 0 bases at J, with 15 bases between the two ends. Germline V lookup: CDR1 MGHRA, CDR2 YSYEKL. The CDR3 consists of 17 residues. Cohort allocation depended upon clinical history that participants reported.

This receptor was taken from a woman between 40 and 55 years old in a cohort exposed to, infected with or recovered from COVID-19 (not recorded which). Sequencing was done on a sample of PBMCs or T cells enriched from blood (not recorded which). The chain uses TRBV4-1 and TRBJ1-1, with TRBD1 as a possible D gene (5 bases). This CDR3 reads CASSQVGRGPLNTEAFF. The CDR3 DNA sequence: TGCGCCAGCAGCCAAGTGGGAAGGGGCCCCCTGAACACTGAAGCTTTCTTT.